Listed below are T cell receptor beta chains from one sample, sequenced in a study of blood T cell repertoires in COVID-19. Using immunoSEQ multiplex PCR, the repertoire was profiled, and TCRdb retains in-frame clones only, with some absent. The profile covers 190,000 or so clones, with around nine tenths appearing a single time and just under 0.9% taken by the ten largest. Sequenced material: peripheral blood. These receptors were obtained from a woman under 30 who had recovered from COVID-19. Both conserved end residues are trimmed from each CDR3.

TRBV9	TRBJ1-6	ASSVGAAGGKSPLH
TRBV19	TRBJ1-1	ASSMGAPIEAF
TRBV10-3	TRBJ2-6	AITAALDRESLGVLT
TRBV4-3	TRBJ1-2	ASSQGGQGAGGYT
TRBV7-2	TRBJ2-4	ASSLVVPSKNIQY
TRBV27	TRBJ2-2	ASSLIFTGELF
TRBV2	TRBJ2-3	ASRRSDADTQY
TRBV4-3	TRBJ2-5	ASSQGGLALETQY
TRBV7-3	TRBJ1-1	ASSPEGATEAF
TRBV6-2/TRBV6-3	TRBJ2-1	ASSASGAYNEQF
TRBV6-5	TRBJ1-6	ASSYSATGTSPLH
TRBV4-3	TRBJ2-3	ASSQQPSGSHQDTQY
TRBV5-1	TRBJ2-3	ASSLGGQRDTQY
TRBV3-1/TRBV3-2	TRBJ1-1	ASSHSPTLQGAEAF
TRBV7-9	TRBJ2-2	ASSPPASTGELF
TRBV7-2	TRBJ2-3	ASSLAGGNGQY
TRBV6-5	TRBJ2-3	ASTRLSGATDTQY
TRBV5-1	TRBJ2-6	ASSLAWTAILSGANVLT
TRBV18	TRBJ2-7	ASSPGQANYEQY
TRBV7-9	TRBJ1-4	ASSSGGTAGSEKLF
TRBV7-3	TRBJ2-1	ASSLELAGTNEQF
TRBV10-3	TRBJ2-7	AISDSGGATYEQY
TRBV9	TRBJ1-3	ASSVATVTSGNTIY
TRBV27	TRBJ1-2	ASRLTGNYGYT
TRBV29-1	TRBJ1-1	SVDLGAF
TRBV19	TRBJ1-1	ASRGQGGTEAF
TRBV7-9	TRBJ2-5	ASSGGLRGTQY
TRBV18	TRBJ1-4	ASSSDRGEKLF
TRBV9	TRBJ2-5	ASSGGTRGPQETQY
TRBV7-9	TRBJ1-1	ASSRATGVGTEAF
TRBV5-1	TRBJ2-4	ASSLNEDFQY
TRBV4-3	TRBJ1-1	ASSHLGGEAEAF
TRBV6-5	TRBJ2-2	ASSYSGGFTGELF
TRBV4-2	TRBJ2-5	ASSQGREVQETQY
TRBV7-9	TRBJ1-6	ASSLDDRDSSPLH
TRBV28	TRBJ2-3	ASSLGTAGGKDTQY
TRBV4-3	TRBJ2-7	ASSQDLLYEQY
TRBV5-1	TRBJ1-3	ASRTDSGNTIY
TRBV5-4	TRBJ1-5	ASSEDRNQPQH
TRBV6-1	TRBJ2-6	ATAGGPLGANVLT
TRBV7-9	TRBJ1-1	ASSLDRGKDTEAF
TRBV19	TRBJ1-6	ASSAGGADSPLH
TRBV7-2	TRBJ2-3	ASSLSQGGTDTQY
TRBV3-1/TRBV3-2	TRBJ2-5	ASSQGLPGTSGPKETQY
TRBV24-1	TRBJ2-3	ATSDLRLAGADTQY
TRBV2	TRBJ1-6	ASSEQGPVNSPLH
TRBV5-5	TRBJ1-2	ASSLDRAGGYT
TRBV5-1	TRBJ2-7	ASSLPGEHEQY
TRBV5-1	TRBJ1-3	ASSSGQNTIY
TRBV19	TRBJ2-6	ASSISTGANVLT
TRBV7-8	TRBJ2-6	ASSLGQGNSGANVLT
TRBV11-3	TRBJ2-3	ASSREGGTDTQY